Listed below are T cell receptor beta chains from one sample, sequenced in a study of radiation and T cells in renal cell carcinoma. Sequencing was performed with immunoSEQ multiplex PCR; in TCRdb, only in-frame clones are kept and a portion is missing. The data hold around 77,000 clones, with around 78% observed a single time. The material sequenced was blood, taken from a patient whose treatment included radiotherapy and nephrectomy. All receptors come from a woman aged 55 to 70 with renal cell carcinoma. The CDR3 runs from the conserved cysteine through the conserved F or W. D genes are given only for firm matches. Size is omitted from some rows. Given values are once, few, many or a class for expanded clones.

d_call | clone_size | j_call | v_call | cdr3_aa | cdr3_nt
. | once | TRBJ2-7 | TRBV6-5 | CASSYRSPGETYEQYF | TGTGCCAGCAGTTACCGAAGCCCGGGCGAGACCTACGAGCAGTACTTC
. | . | TRBJ1-1 | TRBV29-1 | CSAQPSGRPEAFF | TGCAGCGCTCAACCCTCGGGACGGCCTGAAGCTTTCTTT
. | . | TRBJ2-3 | TRBV4-3 | CASSQDHTDTQYF | TGCGCCAGCAGCCAAGATCACACAGATACGCAGTATTTT
. | . | TRBJ2-5 | TRBV6-5 | CASSYSPGLSETQYF | TGTGCCAGCAGTTACTCGCCCGGACTGTCGGAGACCCAGTACTTC
. | . | TRBJ1-1 | TRBV25-1 | CASSELTDSNTEAFF | TGTGCCAGCAGTGAATTGACAGATTCGAACACTGAAGCTTTCTTT
TRBD1 | . | TRBJ2-7 | TRBV11-2 | CASSRTGAYEQYF | TGTGCCAGCAGCAGGACAGGAGCCTACGAGCAGTACTTC
. | . | TRBJ1-2 | TRBV7-2 | CASNTLRQPNYGYTF | TGTGCCAGCAACACGCTCCGCCAACCTAACTATGGCTACACCTTC
TRBD2 | . | TRBJ2-2 | TRBV11-2 | CASSQQAGPNTGELFF | TGTGCCAGCAGCCAGCAAGCGGGGCCAAACACCGGGGAGCTGTTTTTT
. | once | TRBJ1-2 | TRBV10-3 | CAISESVSGTNYGYTF | TGTGCCATCAGTGAGTCGGTGTCAGGGACTAACTATGGCTACACCTTC
. | once | TRBJ2-3 | TRBV7-2 | CAFYRAPSLTDTQYF | TGTGCCTTCTACCGGGCTCCGAGCCTCACAGATACGCAGTATTTT
TRBD1 | . | TRBJ1-1 | TRBV5-1 | CASRKQGVGTEAFF | TGCGCCAGCAGGAAACAGGGGGTGGGCACTGAAGCTTTCTTT
. | few | TRBJ1-5 | TRBV11-3 | CASSLDGSNQPQHF | TGTGCCAGCAGCTTAGATGGGAGCAATCAGCCCCAGCATTTT
TRBD1 | . | TRBJ2-3 | TRBV2 | CASDASDRGRPDTQYF | TGTGCCAGCGACGCCTCGGACAGGGGGCGGCCAGATACGCAGTATTTT
. | . | TRBJ1-1 | TRBV4-3 | CASSQDSGRYTEAFF | TGCGCCAGCAGCCAAGATTCGGGGCGGTACACTGAAGCTTTCTTT
TRBD1 | once | TRBJ1-4 | TRBV6-1 | CASSGDRGNEKLFF | TGTGCCAGCAGTGGAGACAGGGGGAATGAAAAACTGTTTTTT
. | . | TRBJ1-2 | TRBV7-9 | CASSLVGDGYYGYTF | TGTGCCAGCAGCTTAGTGGGGGATGGCTACTATGGCTACACCTTC
. | . | TRBJ1-5 | TRBV19 | CASSLRNQPQHF | TGTGCCAGTAGCCTCCGCAATCAGCCCCAGCATTTT
. | . | TRBJ1-1 | TRBV5-1 | CASRLGVNTEAFF | TGCGCCAGCAGGTTAGGAGTGAACACTGAAGCTTTCTTT
TRBD2 | . | TRBJ2-5 | TRBV4-2 | CASSQPAPGTSLETQYF | TGTGCCAGCAGCCAACCCGCACCCGGGACTAGTTTGGAGACCCAGTACTTC
. | . | TRBJ2-2 | TRBV11-2 | CASSFTGSGTGELFF | TGTGCCAGCAGCTTCACAGGGAGCGGCACCGGGGAGCTGTTTTTT
TRBD1 | . | TRBJ1-2 | TRBV5-5 | CASSHRDSFYGYTF | TGTGCCAGCAGCCACCGGGACAGCTTTTATGGCTACACCTTC
. | . | TRBJ2-7 | TRBV9 | CASSGSGAQSNEQYF | TGTGCCAGCAGCGGTTCAGGGGCCCAAAGTAACGAGCAGTACTTC
TRBD1 | . | TRBJ2-7 | TRBV5-1 | CASSLLGGVDEQYF | TGCGCCAGCAGCTTGTTAGGGGGCGTCGACGAGCAGTACTTC
TRBD1 | . | TRBJ1-5 | TRBV2 | CASTGGSQPQHF | TGTGCCAGCACAGGGGGTAGTCAGCCCCAGCATTTT
. | . | TRBJ1-2 | TRBV28 | CASSLLGVSGYTF | TGTGCCAGCAGTTTATTGGGAGTCTCTGGCTACACCTTC
. | . | TRBJ1-1 | TRBV10-1 | CASSESRDTEAFF | TGCGCCAGCAGTGAGTCCAGGGACACTGAAGCTTTCTTT
. | . | TRBJ1-1 | TRBV5-1 | CASSLEGPYLNTEAFF | TGCGCCAGCAGCTTGGAAGGTCCCTACTTGAACACTGAAGCTTTCTTT
TRBD1 | . | TRBJ2-3 | TRBV7-9 | CASREPGQGPVDTQYF | TGTGCCAGCAGGGAACCGGGACAGGGGCCTGTGGATACGCAGTATTTT
. | . | TRBJ1-3 | TRBV7-2 | CASSPTSHSGNTIYF | TGTGCCAGCAGCCCAACAAGTCACTCTGGAAACACCATATATTTT
. | . | TRBJ2-1 | TRBV7-2 | CASSSLPSSYNEQFF | TGTGCCAGCAGCTCCCTTCCGAGCTCCTACAATGAGCAGTTCTTC
. | . | TRBJ1-2 | TRBV19 | CASSIRADNYGYTF | TGTGCCAGTAGTATACGGGCAGACAACTATGGCTACACCTTC
. | once | TRBJ1-4 | TRBV6-5 | CASKEGQSNEKLFF | TGTGCCAGCAAGGAAGGACAGTCAAATGAAAAACTGTTTTTT
. | . | TRBJ1-1 | TRBV4-2 | CASSAAGTPRTEAFF | TGTGCCAGCAGCGCCGCCGGGACACCAAGAACTGAAGCTTTCTTT
. | . | TRBJ2-3 | TRBV6-6 | CASSYATTGGTDTQYF | TGTGCCAGCAGTTACGCCACGACGGGAGGCACAGATACGCAGTATTTT
TRBD1 | . | TRBJ2-2 | TRBV5-6 | CASSPYRGFDTGELFF | TGTGCCAGCAGCCCTTACAGGGGGTTCGACACCGGGGAGCTGTTTTTT
. | few | TRBJ2-5 | TRBV7-6 | CASSLLNPQGFYQETQYF | TGTGCCAGCAGCTTATTAAATCCCCAGGGGTTCTACCAAGAGACCCAGTACTTC
. | . | TRBJ2-2 | TRBV4-2 | CASSLPRLSSNTGELFF | TGTGCCAGCAGCCTCCCTCGACTATCCTCGAACACCGGGGAGCTGTTTTTT
TRBD1 | . | TRBJ1-2 | TRBV28 | CASSLYYAGGGYGYTF | TGTGCCAGCAGTTTGTACTATGCAGGGGGAGGCTATGGCTACACCTTC
TRBD1 | once | TRBJ2-7 | TRBV5-1 | CASSPRDSLDEQYF | TGCGCCAGCAGCCCTCGGGACAGTCTAGACGAGCAGTACTTC
. | . | TRBJ1-1 | TRBV27 | CASSLSRGAPSGEAFF | TGTGCCAGCAGTTTAAGTCGTGGGGCACCTTCAGGTGAAGCTTTCTTT
. | . | TRBJ2-7 | TRBV15 | CATSRGRTNYGDEQYF | TGTGCCACCAGCAGAGGTCGGACGAACTATGGGGACGAGCAGTACTTC
TRBD1 | . | TRBJ2-5 | TRBV7-2 | CASTDRDRGLQETQYF | TGTGCCAGCACCGACCGGGACAGGGGACTCCAAGAGACCCAGTACTTC
. | few | TRBJ1-1 | TRBV21-1 | CASSALRQGRGNTEAFF | TGTGCCAGCAGCGCCCTCAGACAGGGGAGAGGGAACACTGAAGCTTTCTTT
TRBD1 | . | TRBJ1-2 | TRBV5-4 | CASSPGTGSPGYTF | TGTGCCAGCAGCCCCGGGACAGGTTCTCCTGGCTACACCTTC
. | . | TRBJ2-1 | TRBV30 | CAWIGRGDEQFF | TGTGCCTGGATAGGTCGAGGGGATGAGCAGTTCTTC
. | few | TRBJ2-7 | TRBV7-8 | CASSRLRGAASYEQYF | TGTGCCAGCAGCCGATTGCGGGGCGCTGCCTCCTACGAGCAGTACTTC
TRBD1 | . | TRBJ2-7 | TRBV14 | CASSSGQTYEQYF | TGTGCCAGCTCCTCGGGACAGACCTACGAGCAGTACTTC
TRBD1 | . | TRBJ1-1 | TRBV19 | CASSVLQGAESTEAFF | TGTGCCAGTAGTGTCCTCCAGGGGGCGGAAAGTACTGAAGCTTTCTTT
. | . | TRBJ2-2 | TRBV9 | CASSVAGTTGELFF | TGTGCCAGCAGCGTAGCAGGGACCACCGGGGAGCTGTTTTTT
. | . | TRBJ1-3 | TRBV19 | CASMKQSLIGNTIYF | TGTGCCAGTATGAAACAATCTTTAATCGGAAACACCATATATTTT
. | . | TRBJ1-1 | TRBV6-6 | CASSSRGIEAFF | TGTGCCAGCAGTTCTCGGGGAATTGAAGCTTTCTTT
. | few | TRBJ2-2 | TRBV6-5 | CASSTDFTRELFF | TGTGCCAGCAGCACCGACTTCACCCGGGAGCTGTTTTTT
TRBD1 | . | TRBJ2-1 | TRBV9 | CASSVLPGGQTGIYNEQFF | TGTGCCAGCAGCGTCCTCCCAGGGGGCCAAACGGGGATTTACAATGAGCAGTTCTTC
TRBD2 | . | TRBJ2-3 | TRBV19 | CASSISIAGGAPDTQYF | TGTGCCAGTAGTATCTCAATAGCGGGAGGAGCTCCAGATACGCAGTATTTT
TRBD2 | once | TRBJ2-1 | TRBV2 | CASSGSGTSSYNEQFF | TGTGCCAGCAGCGGTAGCGGGACGAGCTCCTACAATGAGCAGTTCTTC
. | . | TRBJ1-2 | TRBV6-1 | CASSDGQPSYGYTF | TGTGCCAGCAGTGACGGACAGCCCTCTTATGGCTACACCTTC
. | . | TRBJ1-2 | TRBV18 | CASSPSGSNYGYTF | TGTGCCAGCTCACCGAGTGGGTCTAACTATGGCTACACCTTC
TRBD2 | once | TRBJ2-5 | TRBV19 | CASSSTSGVETQYF | TGTGCCAGTAGTTCCACTAGCGGGGTTGAGACCCAGTACTTC